What follows are 20 T cell receptor beta chains derived from one specimen sequenced in a study of monozygotic twins with inflammatory bowel disease. TCRdb reprocessed the 5' RACE reads; each CDR3 protein has one entry and no DNA is given. In total, the table holds 150,000 to 200,000 distinct CDR3 sequences. Sequencing was done on a sample of blood. The receptors were sampled from a human donor with ulcerative colitis or Crohn's disease, or a healthy co-twin of an affected twin (not recorded which).

The chain joins TRBV19 to TRBJ1-1; as DNA is missing, the TRBD1 call by TCRdb cannot be tested. Looked up from germline, CDR1 is LNHDA and CDR2 is SQIVND (reference sequence). The CDR3 has 14 amino acids. The CDR3 protein is CASRVPWLGTEAFF.

The gene calls are TRBV29-1 and TRBJ2-7; TCRdb proposes TRBD2, but this gene call is untestable without DNA. CDR1 and CDR2 from the germline V gene are SQVTM and ANQGSEA. This CDR3 contains 13 residues. CDR3: CSVGLAASYEQYF.

The V call is TRBV11-2, the J call TRBJ2-7; TCRdb calls TRBD1, which cannot be checked without DNA. The CDR3 runs 14 residues. The germline V gene has CDR1 SGHAT and CDR2 FQNNGV. The CDR3 sequence is CASSLSQGIYEQYF.

This chain joins TRBV25-1 and TRBJ2-7; TCRdb's D gene call, TRBD2, goes unchecked for lack of DNA. From germline, CDR1 is MGHDK and CDR2 SYGVNS. This CDR3 has 12 residues. The CDR3 here is CASSESSGHQYF.

J is TRBJ2-3 and V is TRBV19; TCRdb returns TRBD1, unconfirmable since there is no DNA. The length of the CDR3 is 16 residues. The germline V gene encodes CDR1 LNHDA and CDR2 SQIVND (reference sequence). The CDR3 reads CASSMGDRGFRNTQYF.

The chain combines TRBV12-3 or TRBV12-4 with TRBJ2-2; TCRdb names TRBD1, which stays unverified in the absence of DNA. This CDR3 spans 14 amino acids. CDR3 region: CASTRTGYTGELFF.

V usage is TRBV12-3 or TRBV12-4 and J usage is TRBJ2-1; TCRdb's D call of TRBD1 is untestable without DNA. The CDR3 covers 15 residues. CDR3 protein: CASSLDSPRRHEQFF.

The gene calls are TRBV12-3 or TRBV12-4 and TRBJ2-1; the TRBD2 assignment by TCRdb is unverifiable without DNA. The CDR3 consists of 16 residues. CDR3 region: CASSLDFSGGANEQFF.

The chain employs TRBV18 and TRBJ2-7; the TCRdb D gene call, TRBD1, has no DNA to confirm it. The CDR3 contains 15 residues. Germline V gene data show CDR1 as KGHSH and CDR2 as LQKENI. CDR3 sequence: CASSPRGAREYEQYF.

The V and J genes are TRBV4-3 and TRBJ2-1. Germline lookup yields CDR1 LGHNA and CDR2 YSLEER. This CDR3 is built from 14 residues. The CDR3 spells CASSQGIGSNEQFF.

V and J are TRBV4-2 and TRBJ1-5; the TRBD1 assignment by TCRdb is unverifiable without DNA. The CDR3 has 16 residues. Germline lookup yields CDR1 LGHNA and CDR2 YNFKEQ. CDR3 in amino acids: CASSHGGDGTDQPQHF.

The chain couples TRBV19 to TRBJ1-1; checking the TCRdb D call of TRBD1 is not possible without DNA. Per germline, CDR1 LNHDA and CDR2 SQIVND (reference sequence). The CDR3 length is 19 residues. CDR3 region: CASSRHYRGREGMNTEAFF.

This sequence joins TRBV5-1 and TRBJ2-1; TCRdb reports TRBD2, a call that lacks DNA to check it against. This CDR3 region has 18 residues. Looked up from germline, CDR1 is SGHRS and CDR2 is YFSETQ. Here the CDR3 reads CASSLQTSGTAIYNEQFF.

This CDR3 reads CASSVGLAQETQYF. The J gene is TRBJ2-5, the V gene TRBV9; without DNA, the TCRdb call of TRBD2 cannot be checked. Germline V gene data show CDR1 as SGDLS and CDR2 as YYNGEE. There are 14 residues in the CDR3. Filled out from reference TRBV9 and TRBJ2-5, the complete variable domain reads DSGVTQTPKHLITATGQRVTLRCSPRSGDLSVYWYQQSLDQGLQFLIQYYNGEERAKGNILERFSAQQFPDLHSELNLSSLELGDSALYFCASSVGLAQETQYFGPGTRLLVL.

This chain connects TRBV28 to TRBJ1-5; TCRdb proposes TRBD1, but this gene call is untestable without DNA. The CDR3 runs to 13 residues. Germline lookup yields CDR1 MDHEN and CDR2 SYDVKM. The CDR3 spells CASSLGSRGPQHF.

The chain employs TRBV4-2 and TRBJ2-3; no DNA is available, so the TRBD2 call from TCRdb remains unchecked. CDR3 size: 17 residues. The germline gives CDR1 LGHNA, CDR2 YNFKEQ. CDR3 sequence reads: CASSQEDSGGGTDTQYF.

This chain joins TRBV5-1 and TRBJ2-7; TCRdb proposes TRBD1, but this gene call is untestable without DNA. The CDR3 is 16 residues long. Germline lookup yields CDR1 SGHRS and CDR2 YFSETQ. CDR3 in amino acids: CASSPAGGQFSYEQYF.

CDR3 protein: CASSSQLTANYGYTF. This chain links TRBV11-2 with TRBJ1-2. The germline V gene has CDR1 SGHAT and CDR2 FQNNGV. The CDR3 is 15 residues long.

The chain has TRBV11-2 and TRBJ2-7; with no DNA, the TCRdb D assignment of TRBD1 cannot be verified. Germline loops: CDR1 SGHAT, CDR2 FQNNGV. The CDR3 is 13 residues long. The CDR3 here is CASSLTGVGEQYF.

The chain uses TRBV20-1 and TRBJ1-2. From germline, CDR1 is DFQATT and CDR2 SNEGSKA (reference sequence). There are 12 residues in the CDR3. The CDR3 loop is CSAMGAHYGYTF.